This is a list of T cell receptor beta chains from one sample in a study of cytomegalovirus exposure and HLA in healthy donors. Assay: immunoSEQ multiplex PCR; the TCRdb copy retains only in-frame clones and omits some. Here the sample spans under 150,000 clones, around 86% being singletons. What was sequenced was PBMCs. These receptor sequences come from a man between 18 and 35 years old in good health and CMV-seronegative. The CDR3 runs from the conserved cysteine through the conserved F or W. Each record gives: clone size, D gene, J gene, V gene, CDR3 DNA, CDR3 protein. A D gene is named only where the DNA matches it firmly. Clone size is shown for a subset of rows, as once, few, many or a class of expanded clone.

NA TRBD2 TRBJ2-1 TRBV9 TGTGCCAGCAGCGTTAGCGGGGGCGAGAATGAGCAGTTCTTC CASSVSGGENEQFF
NA NA TRBJ1-1 TRBV5-6 TGTGCCAGCAGCTTGGGCTATCCCACCCCCCGAGGCACTGAAGCTTTCTTT CASSLGYPTPRGTEAFF
NA NA TRBJ1-6 TRBV28 TGTGCCAGCAGTTCGCGATCCTCCCGGGGATCCCTCCACTTT CASSSRSSRGSLHF
NA NA TRBJ2-2 TRBV7-2 TGTGCCAGCAGCTTAATGGGCCGGGGGACGTCGAACACCGGGGAGCTGTTTTTT CASSLMGRGTSNTGELFF
NA NA TRBJ1-6 TRBV7-8 TGTGCCAGCAGCACAGACCACTCCTATAATTCACCCCTCCACTTT CASSTDHSYNSPLHF
once NA TRBJ1-1 TRBV5-1 TGCGCCAGCTCCACGGGGGGAAACACTGAAGCTTTCTTT CASSTGGNTEAFF
NA NA TRBJ2-3 TRBV21-1 TGTGCCAGCAGCCTGCGACTAGCGGGGGGTGAAGATACGCAGTATTTT CASSLRLAGGEDTQYF
NA TRBD2 TRBJ2-1 TRBV7-6 TGTGCCAGCAGCTTCCCTAGCGGGGAGTACAATGAGCAGTTCTTC CASSFPSGEYNEQFF
NA TRBD2 TRBJ2-1 TRBV9 TGTGCCAGCAGCGGGGGGACTAGAAGGGGCAATGAGCAGTTCTTC CASSGGTRRGNEQFF
NA TRBD1 TRBJ1-4 TRBV5-1 TGCGCCAGCAGTCCTGACAGGGCCACTAATGAAAAACTGTTTTTT CASSPDRATNEKLFF
NA NA TRBJ2-7 TRBV7-9 TGTGCCAGCAGCTTAGGCAATCCGGTTCGGGTCGAGCAGTACTTC CASSLGNPVRVEQYF
few NA TRBJ2-1 TRBV19 TGTGCCAGTTTGGACAGCTGGGAGAACAATGAGCAGTTCTTC CASLDSWENNEQFF
NA NA TRBJ2-5 TRBV10-2 TGCGCCAGCTCTTCGGCGGTAGAGACCCAGTACTTC CASSSAVETQYF
NA NA TRBJ1-2 TRBV7-6 TGTGCCAGCAGCTTAGAGGCAGGGATGAGTAAGGAAGGCTACACCTTC CASSLEAGMSKEGYTF
NA NA TRBJ2-2 TRBV9 TGTGCCAGCAGCGTATATCGGCAGCGGAACACCGGGGAGCTGTTTTTT CASSVYRQRNTGELFF
once NA TRBJ1-1 TRBV13 TGTGCCAGCAGCTTGCGGTGGGCGGGAGACACTGAAGCTTTCTTT CASSLRWAGDTEAFF
NA NA TRBJ2-7 TRBV25-1 TGTGCCAGCAGTGAATACTCCGGGAGAGGTCGGTACTTC CASSEYSGRGRYF
NA TRBD1 TRBJ1-4 TRBV5-5 TGTGCCAGCAGCCAACCGGGACAGGGGGAAAAACTGTTTTTT CASSQPGQGEKLFF
NA NA TRBJ1-2 TRBV7-2 TGTGCCAGCAGCTTAGCGCTAACGACAGCAAACTATGGCTACACCTTC CASSLALTTANYGYTF
once NA TRBJ1-1 TRBV30 TGTGCCTGGAGTGTCCCAGGTGGCCGAGCCATGAACACTGAAGCTTTCTTT CAWSVPGGRAMNTEAFF
NA TRBD1 TRBJ1-1 TRBV7-9 TGTGCCAGCAGCCTGAGGGGACAGGCGAATCTAGCTTTCTTT CASSLRGQANLAFF
NA NA TRBJ2-7 TRBV7-8 TGTGCCAGCAGCTTTACCCCTAGCTACGAGCAGTACTTC CASSFTPSYEQYF
few NA TRBJ1-4 TRBV5-1 TGCGCCAGCAGCGATGCGGATGAAAAACTGTTTTTT CASSDADEKLFF
NA NA TRBJ1-2 TRBV4-3 TGCGCCAGCAGCCAAGAAGCTGGCCGGGGATCCTATGGCTACACCTTC CASSQEAGRGSYGYTF
NA TRBD1 TRBJ2-3 TRBV30 TGTGCCTGGAGTGCCGGGACAGGAGAAACAGATACGCAGTATTTT CAWSAGTGETDTQYF
NA TRBD1 TRBJ1-2 TRBV4-3 TGCGCCAGCAGCCAAGTTAGTAGCCTGGTTGGACAGGGTGACTATGGCTACACCTTC CASSQVSSLVGQGDYGYTF
NA TRBD1 TRBJ2-5 TRBV19 TGTGCCAGTAGTATCGGGCAGGGGGCGAAGACCCAGTACTTC CASSIGQGAKTQYF
once TRBD1 TRBJ1-6 TRBV30 TGTGCCTGGACCGGGACAGGGGTGGGTTCACCCCTCCACTTT CAWTGTGVGSPLHF
once TRBD1 TRBJ1-1 TRBV19 TGTGCCAGTAGTACCCAGGACAGGGGCGTGAACACTGAAGCTTTCTTT CASSTQDRGVNTEAFF
NA NA TRBJ2-7 TRBV4-3 TGCGCCAGCAGCCAAGATCGCGCGGGGTTGTTGTACGAGCAGTACTTC CASSQDRAGLLYEQYF
NA TRBD1 TRBJ1-1 TRBV29-1 TGCAGCGTTGTGGGGACAGGGTCGGTAGGTCGAACTGAAGCTTTCTTT CSVVGTGSVGRTEAFF
NA NA TRBJ2-2 TRBV30 TGTGCCTGGAGTCGGGGAGACACCGGGGAGCTGTTTTTT CAWSRGDTGELFF
NA TRBD1 TRBJ1-3 TRBV11-2 TGTGCCAGCAGCACACAGGGGGCTCCTGGAAACACCATATATTTT CASSTQGAPGNTIYF
NA NA TRBJ2-7 TRBV19 TGTGCCAGTAGTAACCGACGGGCCGGGACAACATACGAGCAGTACTTC CASSNRRAGTTYEQYF
NA NA TRBJ1-4 TRBV28 TGTGCCAGCAGTTTTCAGGGATTGCTTTGGTCGGATGAAAAACTGTTTTTT CASSFQGLLWSDEKLFF
NA NA TRBJ2-7 TRBV19 TGTGCCAGTAGTGGTGCGCTGCGCTCGGGTCAGGAGCAGTACTTC CASSGALRSGQEQYF
NA TRBD1 TRBJ1-2 TRBV5-4 TGTGCCAGCAGCTGGGACCCAAACTCAGGGGGCTGGGATGGCTACACCTTC CASSWDPNSGGWDGYTF
NA TRBD2 TRBJ2-1 TRBV7-9 TGTGCCAGCAGCCTAGGCGGCCTAGCGGGGGGAACGTACAATGAGCAGTTCTTC CASSLGGLAGGTYNEQFF